The 5 T cell receptor beta chains in this list originate from one sample, sequenced in a study of T cell responses to AZD1222 COVID-19 vaccine. Some clones are missing from TCRdb's copy, which holds only in-frame ones; the method was immunoSEQ multiplex PCR. This sample has 85,000 to 120,000 clones, with 85% to 90% found just once. The sequenced sample was peripheral blood, obtained on day 0 of AZD1222 vaccination. The receptor source for this set is an adult in good health.

The gene calls are TRBV5-6 and TRBJ1-6, with TRBD1 matching over 7 bases. Germline-derived CDR1 and CDR2 are SGHDT and YYEEEE. The CDR3 loop spans 16 amino acids. Unmatched junction bases numbered 5, after V lost 4 bases and J lost 1 base. This CDR3 is CASSRQGNSYNSPLHF. CDR3 nucleotide sequence: TGTGCCAGCAGCCGACAGGGTAATTCCTATAATTCACCCCTCCACTTT.

The chain joins TRBV3-1 (or the pseudogene TRBV3-2) to TRBJ1-1; 7 bases line up with TRBD1. The CDR3 is made up of 17 amino acids. The V and J ends lost 2 bases and 0 bases, in that order; junction bases with no gene match: 9. Germline assignment: CDR1 LGHDT and CDR2 YNNKEL (reference sequence). DNA of the CDR3: TGTGCCAGCAGCCAACCTGACAGGGTCTCCATGAACACTGAAGCTTTCTTT. Encoded protein: CASSQPDRVSMNTEAFF.

The chain is built from TRBV5-1 and TRBJ2-1; 7 bases are a match to TRBD2. The trim removed 1 base at V and 6 bases at J, leaving 10 bases unmatched. The germline gives CDR1 SGHRS, CDR2 YFSETQ. The CDR3 spans 16 residues. CDR3 loop: CASSLKRSGTGNEQFF. For the CDR3, the DNA is TGCGCCAGCAGCTTGAAGAGGAGCGGGACCGGCAATGAGCAGTTCTTC.

The J gene is TRBJ2-3, the V gene TRBV19; 9 bases are a match to TRBD1. This CDR3 region has 16 residues. Germline CDR1 reads LNHDA; CDR2 reads SQIVND (reference sequence). V trimming: 6 bases; J trimming: 2 bases; junction bases outside the gene matches: 9. CDR3 in DNA: TGTGCCAGTAGCTCCAGAGGACAGGGGTACACAGATACGCAGTATTTT. Residues: CASSSRGQGYTDTQYF.

The V call is TRBV9, the J call TRBJ1-2, with unresolved D. Germline V CDR1 and CDR2: SGDLS, YYNGEE. Trimming left V 0 bases short and J 6 bases short, with 12 bases between. The CDR3 consists of 14 residues. The CDR3 DNA is TGTGCCAGCAGCGTAGAGGCCCTGGGGAATGGCTACACCTTC. Protein: CASSVEALGNGYTF.